These T cell receptor beta chains were read from a single sample in a study of shared clonotypes between healthy human individuals. Sequencing used immunoSEQ multiplex PCR; TCRdb keeps in-frame clones, though not all of them. The sample has a few million clones, 85% to 95% seen once. The sample taken for sequencing was naive CD4+ T cells from PBMCs. These receptors came from a man in his late teens or twenties in good health. Some clones in this sample may be carry-over from other donors' samples. Both conserved end residues are part of each CDR3. The D gene is left open where the match is weak.

TRBJ1-4 TRBD1 TRBV7-2 CASSPGGDSATNEKLFF
TRBJ2-1 . TRBV28 CASSLGRTRGLQWFF
TRBJ2-2 TRBD2 TRBV9 CASSGETSASNTGELFF
TRBJ1-4 . TRBV30 CAWAGSSEKLFF
TRBJ1-2 . TRBV19 CASSTGTASGGYTF
TRBJ1-4 . TRBV5-1 CASSLVSFAQNHNEKLFF
TRBJ2-5 TRBD1 TRBV5-1 CASRGTGGYQETQYF
TRBJ2-3 TRBD1 TRBV6-5 CASRPHPTGTQYF
TRBJ1-5 TRBD1 TRBV4-1 CASSEWGQGNQPQHF
TRBJ2-3 . TRBV5-1 CASSLAGLEWNTQYF
TRBJ2-7 . TRBV7-9 CASSLPPLEQYF
TRBJ2-3 . TRBV20-1 CSASKSDTQYF
TRBJ2-1 . TRBV4-1 CASSQDGSGIGNEQFF
TRBJ2-5 . TRBV4-2 CASSQVGGQGLETQYF
TRBJ1-1 . TRBV11-2 CASKDIGGYGTEAFF
TRBJ2-7 . TRBV14 CASSQRAGRVLREQYF
TRBJ1-2 . TRBV20-1 CSAFGGSGYTF
TRBJ2-6 TRBD1 TRBV5-1 CASSLARDSSGANVLTF
TRBJ1-4 . TRBV6-5 CASSYSSGRANEKLFF
TRBJ2-7 . TRBV5-4 CASSFGLHYEQYF
TRBJ2-3 TRBD2 TRBV5-1 CASSRLAGSTDTQYF
TRBJ2-7 . TRBV18 CASSPDRSGEQYF
TRBJ2-7 TRBD1 TRBV18 CASSPPGSGGAGFEQYF
TRBJ2-7 . TRBV19 CASSIRLGLYEQYF
TRBJ2-2 TRBD1 TRBV7-2 CASSSGQGYTGELFF
TRBJ1-1 . TRBV28 CASSLAREFWGTGTEAFF
TRBJ1-1 TRBD1 TRBV7-8 CASSTDRAMMNTEAFF
TRBJ1-1 . TRBV19 CASKEAMNTEAFF
TRBJ2-7 . TRBV5-4 CARHPITGSDEQYF
TRBJ2-3 TRBD2 TRBV5-1 CASSLLAGSTDTQYF
TRBJ1-4 . TRBV6-1 CASSENWPANEKLFF
TRBJ1-1 TRBD1 TRBV28 CASSLRQGERGTEAFF
TRBJ2-6 . TRBV18 CASSKTANRVSGANVLTF
TRBJ2-4 TRBD1 TRBV11-2 CASSLSRTGGLNIQYF
TRBJ1-1 TRBD1 TRBV2 CASSRQGPPKEAFF
TRBJ1-3 . TRBV7-9 CASSLAEGGTIYF
TRBJ1-2 . TRBV28 CASSRNNYGYTF
TRBJ2-3 TRBD2 TRBV29-1 CSFSGRYDTQYF
TRBJ1-1 . TRBV19 CASSARLYTEAFF
TRBJ2-3 TRBD2 TRBV7-2 CASSPGLAGRGDTQYF
TRBJ2-7 TRBD2 TRBV27 CASCRLAGVGYEQYF
TRBJ2-6 . TRBV18 CASSSRRDPGSGANVLTF
TRBJ1-2 TRBD1 TRBV5-1 CASSLEQGRNGYTF
TRBJ2-6 TRBD1 TRBV9 CASRGQGSGANVLTF
TRBJ2-7 . TRBV9 CASSVAPLSEQYF
TRBJ2-7 . TRBV7-9 CASSLGRSRYEQYF
TRBJ1-1 . TRBV9 CASSVLGLGGTEAFF
TRBJ2-7 TRBD2 TRBV7-6 CASSLARMTSGAKGYEQYF
TRBJ2-7 TRBD1 TRBV11-2 CASSYTPGQGGHEQYF